This TCR beta chain stems from a study of T cells in Graves' hyperthyroidism and ophthalmopathy. Whole-study results and caveats: Also found in blood were most expanded thyroid clonotypes above 0.001. Ophthalmopathy and stable hyperthyroidism were separated by a 13 V-J model.

Amplified regions were TCR beta CDR3 sequences from RNA transcripts. Initially, a first-round RT-PCR of the TCR CDR3 employed the HTBI primer set. Each CDR3 protein gets one entry after TCRdb re-called the multiplex PCR reads with MiXCR. In the table there are almost 500,000 distinct CDR3 sequences, roughly 23% of which are singletons. A word on this clonotype: Its matching antigen is unknown.

A NOSPECS grade of at least 4, a Clinical Activity Score of at least 3 and duration under 3 months were recorded in ophthalmopathy patients. Uncontrolled infections, other autoimmune diseases, pregnancy or lactation led to exclusion of patients. The origin of this receptor is a woman between 70 and 85 years old with Graves' ophthalmopathy. The sequenced sample consisted of blood.

CDR3 in DNA: TGTGCCAGCAGCACCAGAACGGAGACAGTTGCGAACACTGAAGCTTTCTTT. This sequence encodes CASSTRTETVANTEAFF. The chain recombines TRBV12-3 or TRBV12-4 with TRBJ1-1; weak D call: TRBD1 (5 bases). The CDR3 extends over 17 amino acids. Trimming shortened V by 6 bases and J by 1 base, and 21 bases separated the two germline ends.